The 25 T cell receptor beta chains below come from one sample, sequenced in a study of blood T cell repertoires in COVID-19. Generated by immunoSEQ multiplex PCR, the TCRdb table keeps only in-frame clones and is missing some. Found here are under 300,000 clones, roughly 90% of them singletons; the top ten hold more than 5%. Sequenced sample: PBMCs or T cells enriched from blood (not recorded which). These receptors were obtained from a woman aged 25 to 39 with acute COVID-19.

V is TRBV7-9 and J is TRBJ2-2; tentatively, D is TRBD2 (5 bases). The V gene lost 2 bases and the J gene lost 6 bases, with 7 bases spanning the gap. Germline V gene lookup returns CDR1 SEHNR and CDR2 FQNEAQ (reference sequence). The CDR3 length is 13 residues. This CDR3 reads CASSLTGAGELFF. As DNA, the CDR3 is TGTGCCAGCAGCTTAACCGGGGCCGGGGAGCTGTTTTTT.

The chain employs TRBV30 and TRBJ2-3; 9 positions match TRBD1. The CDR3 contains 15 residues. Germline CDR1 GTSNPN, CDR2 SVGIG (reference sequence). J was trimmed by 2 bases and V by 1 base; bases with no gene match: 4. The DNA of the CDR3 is TGTGCCTGGAGTGCCGGGACAGGGACCACAGATACGCAGTATTTT. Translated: CAWSAGTGTTDTQYF.

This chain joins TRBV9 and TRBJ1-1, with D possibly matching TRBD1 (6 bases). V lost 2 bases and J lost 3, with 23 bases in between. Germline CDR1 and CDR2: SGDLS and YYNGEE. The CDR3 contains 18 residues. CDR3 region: CASSVGPGGAIGDTEAFF. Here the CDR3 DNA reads TGTGCCAGCAGCGTGGGCCCCGGGGGGGCGATTGGGGACACTGAAGCTTTCTTT.

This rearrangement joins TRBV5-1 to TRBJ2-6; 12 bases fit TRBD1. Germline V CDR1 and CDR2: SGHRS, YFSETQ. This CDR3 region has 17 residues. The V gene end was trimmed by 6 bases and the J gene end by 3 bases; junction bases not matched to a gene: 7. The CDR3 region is CASTTGTGGIGANVLTF. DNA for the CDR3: TGCGCCAGCACCACAGGGACAGGGGGCATTGGGGCCAACGTCCTGACTTTC.

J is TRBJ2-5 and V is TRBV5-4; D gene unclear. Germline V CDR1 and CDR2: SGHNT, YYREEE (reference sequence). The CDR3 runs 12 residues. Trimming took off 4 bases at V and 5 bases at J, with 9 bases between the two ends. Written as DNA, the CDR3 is TGTGCCAGCAGCCCCCCCTCCGAGACCCAGTACTTC. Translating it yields CASSPPSETQYF.

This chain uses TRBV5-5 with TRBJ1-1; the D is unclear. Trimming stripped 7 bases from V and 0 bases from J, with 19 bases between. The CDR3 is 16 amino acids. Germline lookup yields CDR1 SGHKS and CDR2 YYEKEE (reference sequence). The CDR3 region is CASGREGFGVNTEAFF. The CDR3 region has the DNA TGTGCCAGCGGGAGGGAAGGGTTCGGCGTGAACACTGAAGCTTTCTTT.

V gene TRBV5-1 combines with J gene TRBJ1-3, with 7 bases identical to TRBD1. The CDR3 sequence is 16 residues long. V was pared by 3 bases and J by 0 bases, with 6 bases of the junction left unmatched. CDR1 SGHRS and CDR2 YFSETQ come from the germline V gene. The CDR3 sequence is CASSSDRSDSGNTIYF. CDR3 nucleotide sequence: TGCGCCAGCAGCTCGGACAGGTCGGACTCTGGAAACACCATATATTTT.

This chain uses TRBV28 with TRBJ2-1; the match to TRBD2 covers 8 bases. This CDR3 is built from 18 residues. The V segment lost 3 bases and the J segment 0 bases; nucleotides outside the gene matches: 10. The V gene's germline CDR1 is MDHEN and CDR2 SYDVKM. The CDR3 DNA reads TGTGCCAGCAGTTTCGGGAGGGCCCGATCTATCTCCTACAATGAGCAGTTCTTC. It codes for CASSFGRARSISYNEQFF.

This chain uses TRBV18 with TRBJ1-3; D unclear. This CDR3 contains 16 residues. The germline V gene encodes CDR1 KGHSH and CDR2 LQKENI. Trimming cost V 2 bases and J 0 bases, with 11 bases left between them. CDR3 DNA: TGTGCCAGCTCACCATTAGACACCAGCTCTGGAAACACCATATATTTT. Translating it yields CASSPLDTSSGNTIYF.

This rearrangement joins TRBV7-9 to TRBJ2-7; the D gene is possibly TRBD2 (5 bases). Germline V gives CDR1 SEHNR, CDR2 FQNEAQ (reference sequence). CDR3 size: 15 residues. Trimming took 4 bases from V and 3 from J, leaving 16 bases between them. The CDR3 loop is CASSSSLGFHYEQYF. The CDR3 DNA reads TGTGCCAGCAGCTCTAGCTTGGGGTTCCACTACGAGCAGTACTTC.

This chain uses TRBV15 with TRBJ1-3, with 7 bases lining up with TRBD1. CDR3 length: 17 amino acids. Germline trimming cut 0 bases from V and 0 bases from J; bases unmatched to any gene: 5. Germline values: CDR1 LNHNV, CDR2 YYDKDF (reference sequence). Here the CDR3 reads CATSRDAQGISGNTIYF. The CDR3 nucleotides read TGTGCCACCAGCAGAGATGCACAGGGGATCTCTGGAAACACCATATATTTT.

The CDR3 protein is CASSISGHRGNEQFF. The DNA for the CDR3 is TGTGCCAGTAGTATCTCCGGACACCGGGGGAATGAGCAGTTCTTC. This chain connects TRBV19 to TRBJ2-1; possible D gene TRBD2, 6 bases. Germline CDR1 reads LNHDA; CDR2 reads SQIVND (reference sequence). The CDR3 is 15 residues long. V dropped 3 bases and J dropped 7 bases, with 16 bases sitting between them. Full variable domain (rest looked up from reference TRBV19 and TRBJ2-1): DGGITQSPKYLFRKEGQNVTLSCEQNLNHDAMYWYRQDPGQGLRLIYYSQIVNDFQKGDIAEGYSVSREKKESFPLTVTSAQKNPTAFYLCASSISGHRGNEQFFGPGTRLTVL.

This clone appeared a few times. The CDR3 sequence: CASSYNGGDYGYTF. The CDR3 DNA sequence: TGTGCCAGCAGTTACAATGGCGGAGACTATGGCTACACCTTC. The chain is built from TRBV6-5 and TRBJ1-2; D gene unclear. This CDR3 is built from 14 residues. The V gene lost 2 bases and the J gene lost 3 bases, with 10 bases spanning the gap. The germline V gene has CDR1 MNHEY and CDR2 SVGAGI.

The chain's CDR3 is CASSLSQGDRYTF. The CDR3 nucleotides are TGCGCCAGCAGCTTGTCACAGGGCGATCGCTACACCTTC. The chain combines TRBV5-1 with TRBJ1-2; D might be TRBD1 (6 bases). CDR1 and CDR2 (germline): SGHRS, YFSETQ. This CDR3 has 13 amino acids. V lost 1 base to trimming and J lost 9 bases, with 13 bases between them.

This CDR3 reads CASSPTGLAGESEQYF. In nucleotides, the CDR3 is TGTGCCAGCAGCCCAACGGGGCTAGCGGGAGAATCCGAGCAGTACTTC. The J gene is TRBJ2-7, the V gene TRBV9; 10 bases map to TRBD2. Germline V CDR1 and CDR2: SGDLS, YYNGEE. The CDR3 spans 16 residues. V shed 4 bases and J 6 bases; nucleotides not matched to a gene: 13.

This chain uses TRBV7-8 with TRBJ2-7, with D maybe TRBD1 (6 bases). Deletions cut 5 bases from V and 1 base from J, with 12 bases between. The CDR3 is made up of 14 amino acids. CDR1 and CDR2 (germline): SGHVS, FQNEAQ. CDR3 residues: CASSPMTGSYEQYF. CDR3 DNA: TGTGCCAGCAGCCCGATGACAGGATCCTACGAGCAGTACTTC.

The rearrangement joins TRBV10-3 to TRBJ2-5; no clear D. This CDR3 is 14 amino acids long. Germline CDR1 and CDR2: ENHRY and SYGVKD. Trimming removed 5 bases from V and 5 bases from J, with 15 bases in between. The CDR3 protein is CAISRLESGETQYF. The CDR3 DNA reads TGTGCCATCAGTCGCCTCGAGAGTGGTGAGACCCAGTACTTC.

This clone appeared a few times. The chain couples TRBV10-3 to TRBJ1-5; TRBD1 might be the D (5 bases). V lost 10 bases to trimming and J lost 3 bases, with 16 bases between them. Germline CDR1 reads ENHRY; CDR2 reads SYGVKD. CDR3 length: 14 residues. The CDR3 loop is CATQGDSSNQPQHF. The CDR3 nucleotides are TGTGCCACCCAGGGCGACAGTTCCAATCAGCCCCAGCATTTT.

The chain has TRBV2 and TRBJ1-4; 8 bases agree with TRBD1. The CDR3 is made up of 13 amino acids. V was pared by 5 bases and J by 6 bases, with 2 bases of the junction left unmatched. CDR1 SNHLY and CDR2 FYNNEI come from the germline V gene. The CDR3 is CASSQGADEKLFF. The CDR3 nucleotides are TGTGCCAGCAGTCAGGGGGCGGATGAAAAACTGTTTTTT.

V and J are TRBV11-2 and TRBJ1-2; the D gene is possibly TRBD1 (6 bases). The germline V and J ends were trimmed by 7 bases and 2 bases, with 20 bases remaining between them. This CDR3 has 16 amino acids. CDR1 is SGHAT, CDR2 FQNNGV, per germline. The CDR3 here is CASTPRAGATNYGYTF. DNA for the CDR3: TGTGCCAGCACCCCCCGAGCAGGGGCGACCAACTATGGCTACACCTTC.

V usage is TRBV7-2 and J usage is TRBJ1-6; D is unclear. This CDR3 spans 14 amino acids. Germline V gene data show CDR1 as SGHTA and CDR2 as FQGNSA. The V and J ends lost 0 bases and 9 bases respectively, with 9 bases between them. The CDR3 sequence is CASSLAWSGSPLHF. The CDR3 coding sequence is TGTGCCAGCAGCTTAGCGTGGAGTGGTTCACCCCTCCACTTT.

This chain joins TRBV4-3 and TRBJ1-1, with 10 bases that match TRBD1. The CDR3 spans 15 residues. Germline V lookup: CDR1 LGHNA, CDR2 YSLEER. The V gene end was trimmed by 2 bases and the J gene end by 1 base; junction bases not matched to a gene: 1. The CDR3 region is CASSQRTGGNTEAFF. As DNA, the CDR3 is TGCGCCAGCAGCCAACGGACAGGGGGGAACACTGAAGCTTTCTTT.

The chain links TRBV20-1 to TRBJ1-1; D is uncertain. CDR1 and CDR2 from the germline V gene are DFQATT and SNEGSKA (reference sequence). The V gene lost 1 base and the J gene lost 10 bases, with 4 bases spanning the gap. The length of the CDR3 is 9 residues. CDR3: CSARGGAFF. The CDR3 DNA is TGCAGTGCTAGAGGCGGAGCTTTCTTT.

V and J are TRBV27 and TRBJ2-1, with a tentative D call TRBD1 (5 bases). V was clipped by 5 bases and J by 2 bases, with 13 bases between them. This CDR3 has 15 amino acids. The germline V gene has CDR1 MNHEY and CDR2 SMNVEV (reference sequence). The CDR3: CASSVRVITYNEQFF. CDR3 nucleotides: TGTGCCAGCAGTGTCAGGGTCATTACCTACAATGAGCAGTTCTTC.

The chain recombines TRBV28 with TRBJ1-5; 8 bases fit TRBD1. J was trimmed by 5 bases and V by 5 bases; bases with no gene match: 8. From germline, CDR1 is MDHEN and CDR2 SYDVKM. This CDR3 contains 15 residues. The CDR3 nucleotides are TGTGCCAGCAGTGTTCCGGGGACAGGATATCAGCCCCAGCATTTT. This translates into CASSVPGTGYQPQHF.